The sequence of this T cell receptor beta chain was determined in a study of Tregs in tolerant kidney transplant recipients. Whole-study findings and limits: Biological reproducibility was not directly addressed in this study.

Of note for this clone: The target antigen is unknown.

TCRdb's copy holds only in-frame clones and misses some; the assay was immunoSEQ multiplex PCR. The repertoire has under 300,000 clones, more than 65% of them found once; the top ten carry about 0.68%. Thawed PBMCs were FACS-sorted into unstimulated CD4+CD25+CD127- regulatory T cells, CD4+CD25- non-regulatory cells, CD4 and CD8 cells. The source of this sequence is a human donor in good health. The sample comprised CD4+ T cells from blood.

This chain's CDR3 is CASSPQGRSEAFF. For the CDR3, the DNA is TGTGCCAGTAGCCCACAGGGGAGGTCTGAAGCTTTCTTT. This chain joins TRBV19 and TRBJ1-1, with 7 bases lining up with TRBD1. Germline CDR1 is LNHDA and CDR2 is SQIVND (reference sequence). Trimming took 6 bases from V and 6 from J; bases not matched to a gene: 7. This CDR3 region has 13 residues.